This T cell receptor (beta chain) is from a study of cytomegalovirus exposure and HLA in healthy donors. PCR amplification relied on 60 Vbeta primers (plus 13 Jbeta primers). Here immunoSEQ multiplex PCR was the method, and the copy in TCRdb shows in-frame clones only, minus some. The sample holds about 190,000 clones, about four fifths seen once. The germline CDR1 and CDR2 sequences are MNHEY and SVGAGI. Trimming cost V 6 bases and J 0 bases; bases outside gene matches: 2. The CDR3 spans 15 residues. Study-level results: Relative to the approximately 700-donor mean, N-insertions were reportedly fewer in an Asian-associated ancestry cluster in a later analysis. DRB1 had the most TCR associations and HLA-C the fewest, a later analysis found, with rates varying by HLA locus.

A word on this clone: Its matching antigen is unknown.

This receptor was taken from a woman in her 30s in good health and CMV-seropositive. Sequencing input: PBMCs. The chain links TRBV6-5 to TRBJ2-5, with 12 nucleotides matching TRBD2. The CDR3 loop reads CASSRTSGNQETQYF. DNA for the CDR3: TGTGCCAGCAGCAGGACTAGCGGGAACCAAGAGACCCAGTACTTC.